These 8 T cell receptor beta chains originate from one sample sequenced in a study of T-cell reconstitution after alpha-beta-depleted transplantation in children. Preparation of the TCRbeta library was carried out with unique molecular identifiers. MiXCR, applied by TCRdb to the PCR reads, yields one record per CDR3 protein. The table records hundreds of thousands of distinct CDR3 sequences, 8.2% of them present only once. The specimen was PBMCs, mostly from graft donor cells, collected 180 days after TCRalphabeta/CD19-depleted stem cell transplant. The receptors derive from a male patient aged 10 to 17 who had a stem cell transplant for acute lymphoblastic leukemia, so the T cells may come from the graft donor.

The table lists this clonotype with many counts. The V and J genes are TRBV7-9 and TRBJ1-1; 7 bases align to TRBD1. Germline CDR1 and CDR2: SEHNR and FQNEAQ (reference sequence). The CDR3 covers 15 residues. With V trimmed by 4 bases and J by 4 bases, 9 bases remained unmatched. In DNA, the CDR3 is TGTGCCAGCAGCTATGACAGGGTAGGGGGCACTGAAGCTTTCTTT. It translates to CASSYDRVGGTEAFF.

The sample holds many counts of this clonotype. This chain links TRBV20-1 with TRBJ2-1; D not resolved. CDR1 DFQATT and CDR2 SNEGSKA come from the germline V gene (reference sequence). The CDR3 consists of 14 residues. The V end was cut by 0 bases, the J end by 2 bases, with 8 bases between. CDR3 sequence: CSARDKGPYNEQFF. The CDR3 bases are TGCAGTGCTAGAGATAAGGGCCCCTACAATGAGCAGTTCTTC.

V and J are TRBV6-6 and TRBJ2-5; D gene ambiguous. Germline CDR1 reads MNHNY; CDR2 reads SVGAGI (reference sequence). CDR3 size: 13 residues. Between the trimmed V and J ends, which lost 6 bases and 7 bases, there was a span of 15 bases. The CDR3 reads CASSFDQIGTQYF. DNA of the CDR3: TGTGCCAGCAGCTTTGACCAGATTGGGACCCAGTACTTC.

This clonotype was counted ten times or more. The chain employs TRBV6-4 and TRBJ1-1, with TRBD1 matching over 7 bases. Trimming took 6 bases from V and 6 from J; bases not matched to a gene: 7. Germline assignment: CDR1 MRHNA and CDR2 SNTAGT. The CDR3 runs to 13 residues. The CDR3 loop reads CASRANTGAEAFF. CDR3 nucleotide sequence: TGTGCCAGCAGGGCCAATACAGGGGCTGAAGCTTTCTTT.

This clonotype was seen at least ten times. The J gene is TRBJ2-3, the V gene TRBV6-1; 7 nucleotides line up with TRBD2. The germline gives CDR1 MNHNS, CDR2 SASEGT. The CDR3 extends over 14 amino acids. The V gene end was trimmed by 2 bases and the J gene end by 11 bases; junction bases not matched to a gene: 10. CDR3 protein: CASSELGGRSLQYF. CDR3 in DNA: TGTGCCAGCAGTGAACTGGGGGGGAGATCGCTGCAGTATTTT.

This clonotype was seen ten or more times. This chain uses TRBV7-3 with TRBJ2-3, with D tentatively TRBD2 (6 bases). CDR1 and CDR2 (germline): SGHTA, FQGTGA. This CDR3 is built from 12 residues. V was pared by 5 bases and J by 12 bases, with 15 bases between. This CDR3 is CASSPSGTPQYF. DNA of the CDR3: TGTGCCAGCAGCCCCTCCGGGACTCCACAGTATTTT.

This clonotype was seen repeatedly, ten times or more. This chain uses TRBV12-3 or TRBV12-4 with TRBJ2-3; no clear D. V was pared by 2 bases and J by 7 bases, with 4 bases between. The CDR3 has 11 residues. DNA for the CDR3: TGTGCCAGCAGTTTAAAAAATACGCAGTATTTT. This encodes CASSLKNTQYF.

This clonotype was recorded many times. The chain recombines TRBV6-5 with TRBJ1-2; D uncertain. The V gene lost 0 bases and the J gene lost 5 bases, with 16 bases spanning the gap. Germline V gene lookup returns CDR1 MNHEY and CDR2 SVGAGI. The CDR3 is 16 amino acids. This CDR3 is CASSYSTAAAEYGYTF. The CDR3 DNA follows: TGTGCCAGCAGTTACTCGACGGCAGCCGCAGAATATGGCTACACCTTC.